One sample yielded the 23 T cell receptor beta chains listed below, sequenced in a study of cytomegalovirus exposure and HLA in healthy donors. The method was immunoSEQ multiplex PCR; TCRdb's version includes in-frame clones alone and lacks a portion of them. The profile shows 150,000 to 200,000 clones, approximately 86% of them singletons. The specimen was PBMCs. Receptors were obtained from a man aged 30 to 45 in good health and CMV-seropositive.

This clone was observed a single time. CDR3 nucleotides: TGTGCCACCAGCAGACGGGACAGGGGGCTCGCCGAGCAGTACTTC. It translates to CATSRRDRGLAEQYF. The rearrangement links TRBV15 to TRBJ2-7; the match to TRBD1 covers 12 bases. J lost 6 bases, V lost 2 bases, and 5 bases had no gene match. The CDR3 spans 15 residues. Per germline, CDR1 LNHNV and CDR2 YYDKDF (reference sequence).

V usage is TRBV5-5 and J usage is TRBJ1-2; tentatively, D is TRBD1 (5 bases). Trimming stripped 2 bases from V and 6 bases from J, with 11 bases between. Germline V CDR1 and CDR2: SGHKS, YYEKEE (reference sequence). The CDR3 sequence is 13 residues long. CDR3 coding DNA: TGTGCCAGCAGCTTTCCCGCAGGGAATGGCTACACCTTC. Translating gives CASSFPAGNGYTF.

The rearrangement joins TRBV5-1 to TRBJ2-3; D gene uncertain. The CDR3 spans 15 residues. V was shortened by 0 bases and J by 3 bases, with 11 bases between the two germline ends. Germline V lookup: CDR1 SGHRS, CDR2 YFSETQ. CDR3 sequence reads: CASSLENSFTDTQYF. In DNA, the CDR3 is TGCGCCAGCAGCTTGGAGAACAGTTTTACAGATACGCAGTATTTT. The variable domain in full, completed from reference TRBV5-1 and TRBJ2-3, reads KAGVTQTPRYLIKTRGQQVTLSCSPISGHRSVSWYQQTPGQGLQFLFEYFSETQRNKGNFPGRFSGRQFSNSRSEMNVSTLELGDSALYLCASSLENSFTDTQYFGPGTRLTVL.

The chain employs TRBV7-2 and TRBJ2-3, with 13 nucleotides matching TRBD2. Germline CDR1 SGHTA, CDR2 FQGNSA. The CDR3 runs to 14 residues. V gave up 10 bases and J gave up 4 bases; unmatched junction bases: 5. For the CDR3, the DNA is TGTGCCACTCGCACTAGCGGGGGGGCAGATACGCAGTATTTT. Its protein is CATRTSGGADTQYF.

This chain uses TRBV11-2 with TRBJ2-1; perhaps TRBD2 as D (7 bases). CDR3 length: 15 residues. Looked up from germline, CDR1 is SGHAT and CDR2 is FQNNGV. The ends were cut back, 1 base at V and 7 bases at J, with 14 bases in the middle. This CDR3 reads CASSLVGGAKNEQFF. The DNA of the CDR3 is TGTGCCAGCAGCTTAGTGGGGGGGGCAAAGAATGAGCAGTTCTTC.

The chain is built from TRBV9 and TRBJ2-1; tentatively, D is TRBD2 (6 bases). V was pared by 1 base and J by 7 bases, with 15 bases between. Germline-derived CDR1 and CDR2 are SGDLS and YYNGEE. The CDR3 is 15 amino acids. CDR3 DNA sequence: TGTGCCAGCAGCGTATCAAGTGCGGAGGGGAATGAGCAGTTCTTC. Translated: CASSVSSAEGNEQFF.

J is TRBJ1-1 and V is TRBV6-5; a possible D gene is TRBD1 (5 bases). Germline V gives CDR1 MNHEY, CDR2 SVGAGI. This CDR3 contains 15 residues. Trimming shortened V by 0 bases and J by 5 bases, and 13 bases separated the two germline ends. CDR3 nucleotides: TGTGCCAGCAGTTACTCTGGGGCAGGTACGACTGAAGCTTTCTTT. Its protein product is CASSYSGAGTTEAFF.

This clone was observed many times. The chain links TRBV18 to TRBJ1-4; D might be TRBD1 (5 bases). This CDR3 spans 15 amino acids. Trimming cost V 1 base and J 7 bases, with 13 bases left between them. Germline CDR1 is KGHSH and CDR2 is LQKENI. This chain's CDR3 is CASSPRGEQGEKLFF. CDR3 nucleotides: TGTGCCAGCTCACCACGGGGGGAGCAAGGTGAAAAACTGTTTTTT.

V is TRBV2 and J is TRBJ2-1; TRBD2 matches at 8 bases. The V gene end was trimmed by 7 bases and the J gene end by 5 bases; junction bases not matched to a gene: 13. Germline V gene data show CDR1 as SNHLY and CDR2 as FYNNEI. This CDR3 is 16 amino acids long. The chain's CDR3 is CASTTPPGGVDNEQFF. The CDR3 nucleotides read TGTGCCAGCACCACACCCCCCGGGGGGGTGGACAATGAGCAGTTCTTC.

This chain links TRBV10-3 with TRBJ2-1; D is unresolved. Germline loops: CDR1 ENHRY, CDR2 SYGVKD. This CDR3 spans 15 amino acids. V was clipped by 0 bases and J by 3 bases, with 9 bases between them. The CDR3 DNA is TGTGCCATCAGTGAGTCCTCTACCCTCTACAATGAGCAGTTCTTC. This encodes CAISESSTLYNEQFF.

The chain joins TRBV7-8 to TRBJ1-2; no reliable D call. Per germline, CDR1 SGHVS and CDR2 FQNEAQ. V was trimmed by 1 base and J by 1 base, leaving 19 bases between them. The CDR3 runs 18 residues. The CDR3 DNA follows: TGTGCCAGCAGCTTAGAGTTCAAGGGCCGTCGGGGTAACTATGGCTACACCTTC. This encodes CASSLEFKGRRGNYGYTF.

The rearrangement links TRBV19 to TRBJ2-1, with 10 bases aligning to TRBD2. Germline lookup yields CDR1 LNHDA and CDR2 SQIVND (reference sequence). The CDR3 runs to 14 residues. The junction had 5 bases not matched to a gene; V was cut back by 4 bases and J by 8 bases. The CDR3, as DNA: TGTGCCAGTAGTAAAGGACTAGCGGTAGATGAGCAGTTCTTC. Protein: CASSKGLAVDEQFF.

This chain connects TRBV9 to TRBJ1-1; D ambiguous. Trimming pared 1 base from V and 1 base from J, leaving 5 bases between. This CDR3 contains 13 residues. CDR1 and CDR2 (germline): SGDLS, YYNGEE. CDR3: CASSVTGNTEAFF. In DNA form, the CDR3 reads TGTGCCAGCAGCGTAACGGGGAACACTGAAGCTTTCTTT.

The rearrangement uses TRBV4-3 and TRBJ1-1; D possibly corresponds to TRBD1 (5 bases). The germline V gene has CDR1 LGHNA and CDR2 YSLEER. V lost 3 bases, J lost 1 base, and 6 bases lay in between. The CDR3 loop spans 13 amino acids. CDR3 in DNA: TGCGCCAGCAGCCATGGACAGAACACTGAAGCTTTCTTT. As protein: CASSHGQNTEAFF.

This clone occurred a few times. The rearrangement links TRBV4-3 to TRBJ2-7; 8 positions agree with TRBD1. There are 14 residues in the CDR3. The germline gives CDR1 LGHNA, CDR2 YSLEER. V lost 2 bases, J lost 4 bases, and 4 bases stayed unmatched. CDR3 nucleotide sequence: TGCGCCAGCAGCCAAAGAGGACAGGGATACGAGCAGTACTTC. It specifies CASSQRGQGYEQYF.

V is TRBV25-1 and J is TRBJ2-3; TRBD1 agrees at 7 bases. The ends lost 4 bases at V and 4 bases at J; junction bases unmatched: 5. CDR3 length: 14 amino acids. Germline CDR1 and CDR2: MGHDK and SYGVNS. The CDR3 sequence: CASSAETGPDTQYF. Here the CDR3 DNA reads TGTGCCAGCAGTGCAGAGACAGGGCCAGATACGCAGTATTTT.

The chain recombines TRBV18 with TRBJ2-2, with a weak D call TRBD1 (5 bases). Germline assignment: CDR1 KGHSH and CDR2 LQKENI. The CDR3 has 15 amino acids. Trimming stripped 3 bases from V and 5 bases from J, with 13 bases between. The CDR3 region is CASSPPTGPTGELFF. In DNA form, the CDR3 reads TGTGCCAGCTCACCTCCTACAGGTCCTACCGGGGAGCTGTTTTTT.

This clone appeared a single time. The CDR3 bases are TGTGCCAGCTCACCGGCAGGGCCGTATGGCTACACCTTC. This encodes CASSPAGPYGYTF. This rearrangement joins TRBV18 to TRBJ1-2, with D perhaps matching TRBD1 (5 bases). Deletions cut 3 bases from V and 5 bases from J, with 10 bases between. Germline V lookup: CDR1 KGHSH, CDR2 LQKENI. This CDR3 is built from 13 residues.

The V and J genes are TRBV6-5 and TRBJ2-7; 7 bases line up with TRBD2. CDR3 size: 14 residues. The trim removed 6 bases at V and 7 bases at J, leaving 12 bases unmatched. The germline V gene has CDR1 MNHEY and CDR2 SVGAGI. The chain's CDR3 is CASSQTSAQGEQYF. The CDR3 DNA reads as TGTGCCAGCAGCCAAACTAGCGCCCAAGGGGAGCAGTACTTC.

The chain employs TRBV9 and TRBJ2-4, with 9 nucleotides matching TRBD1. The CDR3 has 18 residues. Unmatched junction bases numbered 13, after V lost 0 bases and J lost 6 bases. Per germline, CDR1 SGDLS and CDR2 YYNGEE. This CDR3 is CASSVGNWDREERNIQYF. DNA for the CDR3: TGTGCCAGCAGCGTAGGGAACTGGGACAGGGAAGAGAGAAACATTCAGTACTTC.

This chain connects TRBV5-4 to TRBJ1-6; unclear D gene. Trimming took 4 bases from V and 3 from J, leaving 11 bases between them. CDR1 is SGHNT, CDR2 YYREEE, per germline (reference sequence). The CDR3 covers 15 residues. The CDR3 here is CASSPEGGYNSPLHF. The CDR3 nucleotides are TGTGCCAGCAGCCCGGAGGGCGGCTATAATTCACCCCTCCACTTT.

V and J are TRBV29-1 and TRBJ2-5; 7 bases match TRBD2. With 7 bases clipped from V and 2 bases from J, the junction kept 1 base outside the gene matches. Germline CDR1 SQVTM, CDR2 ANQGSEA. The CDR3 contains 11 residues. This CDR3 is CSGGSQETQYF. The CDR3 nucleotides are TGCAGCGGCGGGAGTCAAGAGACCCAGTACTTC.

The V call is TRBV5-1, the J call TRBJ1-1, with 9 positions matching TRBD1. Germline values: CDR1 SGHRS, CDR2 YFSETQ. The V and J ends lost 4 bases and 5 bases, in that order; junction bases with no gene match: 9. There are 15 residues in the CDR3. The CDR3 sequence is CASSPGQGRSTEAFF. In nucleotides, the CDR3 is TGCGCCAGCAGCCCGGGACAGGGACGATCAACTGAAGCTTTCTTT.